Following are 15 T cell receptor beta chains from one sample sequenced in a study of cytomegalovirus exposure and HLA in healthy donors. Sequencing was performed with immunoSEQ multiplex PCR; in TCRdb, only in-frame clones are kept and a portion is missing. The table includes about 100,000 clones, 70% to 85% detected once. Sequencing was carried out using PBMCs. These receptors were obtained from a young woman in good health and CMV-seronegative.

This chain connects TRBV19 to TRBJ1-5; D perhaps matches TRBD1 (5 bases). V shed 1 base and J shed 0 bases, with 13 bases lying between them. The germline gives CDR1 LNHDA, CDR2 SQIVND (reference sequence). The CDR3 runs 17 residues. The CDR3 bases are TGTGCCAGTAGTATAGTAGTGGGGCGGGGTAGCAATCAGCCCCAGCATTTT. It yields the protein CASSIVVGRGSNQPQHF.

The V call is TRBV10-2, the J call TRBJ1-2; 7 positions match TRBD1. CDR3 length: 15 residues. The germline CDR1 and CDR2 sequences are WSHSY and SAAADI. V shed 5 bases and J 8 bases; nucleotides not matched to a gene: 14. CDR3 sequence (DNA): TGCGCCAGCAGTCAAACCCTGACAGGGACGGAGGGCTACACCTTC. It is translated as CASSQTLTGTEGYTF.

In its sample, this clone ranks as medium-sized. The chain carries TRBV15 and TRBJ1-2, with 7 bases identical to TRBD1. The V gene end was trimmed by 0 bases and the J gene end by 8 bases; junction bases not matched to a gene: 9. Germline V gene sequence: CDR1 LNHNV, CDR2 YYDKDF (reference sequence). CDR3 length: 15 amino acids. CDR3 in DNA: TGTGCCACCAGCAGAGAATGGGGGGACAGAGACGGCTACACCTTC. Translated, it gives CATSREWGDRDGYTF.

The CDR3 DNA reads as TGTGCCACCCGAGTCGTCGTTAATGAAGCTTTCTTT. Its translation: CATRVVVNEAFF. The chain links TRBV2 to TRBJ1-1; D is unresolved. Trimming cost V 10 bases and J 7 bases, with 16 bases left between them. Germline CDR1 is SNHLY and CDR2 is FYNNEI. This CDR3 region has 12 residues.

This chain joins TRBV7-9 and TRBJ1-4; possibly TRBD1 for D (6 bases). Germline V lookup: CDR1 SEHNR, CDR2 FQNEAQ (reference sequence). The length of the CDR3 is 14 residues. Trimming took off 2 bases at V and 4 bases at J, with 8 bases between the two ends. The CDR3 loop is CASSLLQGNEKLFF. The CDR3 coding sequence is TGTGCCAGCAGCTTATTACAGGGTAATGAAAAACTGTTTTTT.

This clone was observed a few times. This chain connects TRBV7-3 to TRBJ1-2, with no clear D. V lost 2 bases, J lost 0 bases, and 4 bases lay in between. There are 13 residues in the CDR3. Germline assignment: CDR1 SGHTA and CDR2 FQGTGA. CDR3 region: CASSLLPNYGYTF. CDR3 nucleotide sequence: TGTGCCAGCAGCTTACTCCCTAACTATGGCTACACCTTC.

This clone was counted once. The CDR3 spells CASSLGNTIYF. The CDR3 bases are TGTGCCAGCAGCCTCGGAAACACCATATATTTT. The chain employs TRBV6-5 and TRBJ1-3, with D unclear. This CDR3 region has 11 residues. CDR1 is MNHEY and CDR2 is SVGAGI in the germline V gene. The ends were cut back, 6 bases at V and 4 bases at J, with 4 bases in the middle.

The chain links TRBV5-6 to TRBJ1-5, with D unclear. Trimming left V 4 bases short and J 6 bases short, with 8 bases between. This CDR3 is 12 amino acids long. Looked up from germline, CDR1 is SGHDT and CDR2 is YYEEEE. Here the CDR3 reads CASSSAGQPQHF. In DNA form, the CDR3 reads TGTGCCAGCAGCAGCGCTGGTCAGCCCCAGCATTTT. The whole variable domain, filled in from reference TRBV5-6 and TRBJ1-5, reads DAGVTQSPTHLIKTRGQQVTLRCSPKSGHDTVSWYQQALGQGPQFIFQYYEEEERQRGNFPDRFSGHQFPNYSSELNVNALLLGDSALYLCASSSAGQPQHFGDGTRLSIL.

The chain uses TRBV5-1 and TRBJ1-3; TRBD1 aligns across 8 bases. Germline CDR1 reads SGHRS; CDR2 reads YFSETQ. The CDR3 contains 14 residues. V lost 4 bases, J lost 4 bases, and 4 bases stayed unmatched. The CDR3 spells CASSGQGEGNTIYF. The CDR3 region has the DNA TGCGCCAGCAGCGGACAGGGCGAAGGAAACACCATATATTTT.

This rearrangement joins TRBV6-4 to TRBJ2-2, with D possibly TRBD2 on 6 matching bases. CDR1 MRHNA and CDR2 SNTAGT come from the germline V gene. The CDR3 has 18 residues. V was trimmed by 5 bases and J by 0 bases, leaving 19 bases between them. This CDR3 is CASSRDSTGTSNTGELFF. In DNA form, the CDR3 reads TGTGCCAGCAGTCGGGATTCAACCGGGACTTCGAACACCGGGGAGCTGTTTTTT.

V and J are TRBV7-9 and TRBJ1-1; D might be TRBD1 (5 bases). The V end was cut by 10 bases, the J end by 0 bases, with 18 bases between. The CDR3 is made up of 15 amino acids. Germline loops: CDR1 SEHNR, CDR2 FQNEAQ (reference sequence). CDR3 nucleotides: TGTGCCACCGTACCGGGGGGGACGATGAACACTGAAGCTTTCTTT. The encoded protein is CATVPGGTMNTEAFF.

The rearrangement links TRBV9 to TRBJ1-4; D is unclear. Trimming left V 0 bases short and J 8 bases short, with 14 bases between. Germline CDR1 and CDR2: SGDLS and YYNGEE. The CDR3 has 15 amino acids. The CDR3 region is CASSVAGEIWEKLFF. In DNA, the CDR3 is TGTGCCAGCAGCGTAGCCGGAGAGATCTGGGAAAAACTGTTTTTT. Full variable domain (remainder filled in from reference TRBV9 and TRBJ1-4): DSGVTQTPKHLITATGQRVTLRCSPRSGDLSVYWYQQSLDQGLQFLIQYYNGEERAKGNILERFSAQQFPDLHSELNLSSLELGDSALYFCASSVAGEIWEKLFFGSGTQLSVL.

This clone appeared once. The V call is TRBV5-1, the J call TRBJ1-3; D is possibly TRBD1 (5 bases). This CDR3 comprises 16 residues. Trimming left V 4 bases short and J 0 bases short, with 14 bases between. Germline CDR1 is SGHRS and CDR2 is YFSETQ. The CDR3 loop is CASSLGTADSGNTIYF. Written as DNA, the CDR3 is TGCGCCAGCAGCCTAGGGACTGCCGACTCTGGAAACACCATATATTTT.

The rearrangement links TRBV7-6 to TRBJ2-7; the D gene is possibly TRBD2 (7 bases). The CDR3 is made up of 16 amino acids. The V gene's germline CDR1 is SGHVS and CDR2 FNYEAQ. Trimming removed 6 bases at V and 0 bases at J, with 18 bases between. Here the CDR3 DNA reads TGTGCCAGCAGTCGAACGGGGGGCCTCACCTCCTACGAGCAGTACTTC. Encoded protein: CASSRTGGLTSYEQYF.

The chain combines TRBV27 with TRBJ1-2; TRBD1 matches 9 bases. The CDR3 is 13 amino acids. Germline V gene lookup returns CDR1 MNHEY and CDR2 SMNVEV (reference sequence). Trimming cost V 6 bases and J 4 bases; bases outside gene matches: 3. Here the CDR3 reads CASRATGGYGYTF. CDR3 DNA sequence: TGTGCCAGCAGGGCGACAGGGGGCTATGGCTACACCTTC.